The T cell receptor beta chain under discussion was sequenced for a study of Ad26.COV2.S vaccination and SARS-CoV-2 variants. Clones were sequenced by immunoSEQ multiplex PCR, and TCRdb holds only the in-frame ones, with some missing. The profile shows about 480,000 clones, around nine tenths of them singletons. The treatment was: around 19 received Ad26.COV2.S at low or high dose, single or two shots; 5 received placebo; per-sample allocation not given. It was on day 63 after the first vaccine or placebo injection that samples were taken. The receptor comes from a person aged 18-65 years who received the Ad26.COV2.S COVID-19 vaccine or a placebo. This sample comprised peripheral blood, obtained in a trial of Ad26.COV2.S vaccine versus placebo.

CDR3 sequence reads: CASSLTGASYNEQFF. DNA for the CDR3: TGCGCCAGCAGCTTGACCGGGGCCTCCTACAATGAGCAGTTCTTC. The chain carries TRBV5-1 and TRBJ2-1; D tentatively reads TRBD1 or TRBD2 (5 bases each). V was pared by 1 base and J by 0 bases, with 8 bases between. The germline V gene has CDR1 SGHRS and CDR2 YFSETQ. The CDR3 consists of 15 residues.